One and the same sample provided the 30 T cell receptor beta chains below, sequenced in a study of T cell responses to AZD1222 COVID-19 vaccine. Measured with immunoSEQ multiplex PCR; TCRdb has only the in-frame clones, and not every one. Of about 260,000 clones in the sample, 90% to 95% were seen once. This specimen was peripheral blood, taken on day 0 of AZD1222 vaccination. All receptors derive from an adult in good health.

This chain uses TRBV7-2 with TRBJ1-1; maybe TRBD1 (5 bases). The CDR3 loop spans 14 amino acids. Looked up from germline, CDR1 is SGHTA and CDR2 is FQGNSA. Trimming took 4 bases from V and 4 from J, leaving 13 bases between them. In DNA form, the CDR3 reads TGTGCCAGCAGCTCCCACCTGGGGGGCACTGAAGCTTTCTTT. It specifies CASSSHLGGTEAFF.

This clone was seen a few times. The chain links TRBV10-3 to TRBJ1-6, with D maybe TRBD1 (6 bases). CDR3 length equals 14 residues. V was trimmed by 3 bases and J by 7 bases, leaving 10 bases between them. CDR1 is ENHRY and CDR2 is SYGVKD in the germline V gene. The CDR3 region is CAISDNRENSPLHF. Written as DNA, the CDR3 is TGTGCCATCAGTGACAACAGGGAGAATTCACCCCTCCACTTT.

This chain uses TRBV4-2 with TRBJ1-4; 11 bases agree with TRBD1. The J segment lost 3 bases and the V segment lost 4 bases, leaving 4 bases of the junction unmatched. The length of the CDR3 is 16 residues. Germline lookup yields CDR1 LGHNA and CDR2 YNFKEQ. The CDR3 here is CASSLGQGVPNEKLFF. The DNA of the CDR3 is TGTGCCAGCAGCCTGGGACAGGGGGTACCTAATGAAAAACTGTTTTTT.

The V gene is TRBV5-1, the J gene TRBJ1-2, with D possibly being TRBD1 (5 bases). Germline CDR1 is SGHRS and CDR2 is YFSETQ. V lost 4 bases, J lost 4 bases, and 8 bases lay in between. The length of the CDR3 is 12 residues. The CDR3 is CASSQDSYGYTF. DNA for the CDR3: TGCGCCAGCAGCCAAGACAGCTATGGCTACACCTTC.

In DNA, the CDR3 is TGTGCCAGCAGCTTAGGTCCCTCGGGGGACGGAAACACCATATATTTT. Amino acid sequence: CASSLGPSGDGNTIYF. The rearrangement uses TRBV7-6 and TRBJ1-3, with D possibly TRBD1 on 5 matching bases. The CDR3 is 16 residues long. Germline V lookup: CDR1 SGHVS, CDR2 FNYEAQ. V was cut by 1 base and J by 4 bases, with 14 bases left in between.

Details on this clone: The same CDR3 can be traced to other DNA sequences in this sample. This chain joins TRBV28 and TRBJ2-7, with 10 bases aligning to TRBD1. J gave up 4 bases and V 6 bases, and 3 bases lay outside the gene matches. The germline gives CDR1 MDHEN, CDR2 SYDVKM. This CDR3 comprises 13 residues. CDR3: CASSPGQGYEQYF. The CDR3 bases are TGTGCCAGCAGCCCGGGACAGGGGTACGAGCAGTACTTC.

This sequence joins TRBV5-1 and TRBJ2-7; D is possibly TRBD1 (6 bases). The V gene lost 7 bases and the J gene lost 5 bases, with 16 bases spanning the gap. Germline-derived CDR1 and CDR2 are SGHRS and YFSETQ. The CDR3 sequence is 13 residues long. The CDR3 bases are TGCGCCAGCTGGGACACGGCGCGGAACGAGCAGTACTTC. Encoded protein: CASWDTARNEQYF.

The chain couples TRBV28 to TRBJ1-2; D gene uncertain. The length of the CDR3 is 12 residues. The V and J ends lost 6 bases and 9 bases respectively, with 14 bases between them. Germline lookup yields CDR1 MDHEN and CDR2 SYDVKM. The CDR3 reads CASRYKGPSYTF. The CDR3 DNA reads TGTGCCAGCAGGTACAAGGGTCCGAGCTACACCTTC.

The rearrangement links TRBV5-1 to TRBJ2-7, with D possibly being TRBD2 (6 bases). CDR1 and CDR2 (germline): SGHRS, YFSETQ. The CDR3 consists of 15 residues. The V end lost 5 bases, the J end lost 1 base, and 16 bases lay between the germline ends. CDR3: CASRPGAGRSYEQYF. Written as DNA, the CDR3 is TGCGCCAGCAGGCCCGGGGCGGGGCGGTCCTACGAGCAGTACTTC. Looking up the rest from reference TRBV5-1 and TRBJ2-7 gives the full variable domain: KAGVTQTPRYLIKTRGQQVTLSCSPISGHRSVSWYQQTPGQGLQFLFEYFSETQRNKGNFPGRFSGRQFSNSRSEMNVSTLELGDSALYLCASRPGAGRSYEQYFGPGTRLTVT.

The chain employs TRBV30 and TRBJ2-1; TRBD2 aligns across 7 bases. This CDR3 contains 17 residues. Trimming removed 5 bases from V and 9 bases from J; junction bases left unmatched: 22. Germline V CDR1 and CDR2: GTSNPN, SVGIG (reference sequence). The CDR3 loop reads CAWSRGVTSPRASEQFF. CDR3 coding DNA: TGTGCCTGGTCCAGAGGAGTGACTAGCCCCCGGGCGAGTGAGCAGTTCTTC.

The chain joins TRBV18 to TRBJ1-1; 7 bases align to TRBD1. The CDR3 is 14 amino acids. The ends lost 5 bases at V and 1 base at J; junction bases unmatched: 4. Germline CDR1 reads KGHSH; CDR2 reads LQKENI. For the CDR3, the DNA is TGTGCCAGCTCAACCCGACAGGGGAACACTGAAGCTTTCTTT. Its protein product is CASSTRQGNTEAFF.

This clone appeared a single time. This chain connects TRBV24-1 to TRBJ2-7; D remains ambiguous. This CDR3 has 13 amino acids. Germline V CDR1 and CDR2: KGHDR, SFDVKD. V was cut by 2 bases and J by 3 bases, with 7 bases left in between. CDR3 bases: TGTGCCACCAGTGATTCCAACGGCTACGAGCAGTACTTC. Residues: CATSDSNGYEQYF.

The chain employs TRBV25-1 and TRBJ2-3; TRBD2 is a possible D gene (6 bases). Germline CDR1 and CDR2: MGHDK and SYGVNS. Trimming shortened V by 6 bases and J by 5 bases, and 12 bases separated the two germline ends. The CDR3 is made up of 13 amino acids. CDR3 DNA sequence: TGTGCCAGCAGGAAGCAGGGAGGAGATACGCAGTATTTT. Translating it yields CASRKQGGDTQYF.

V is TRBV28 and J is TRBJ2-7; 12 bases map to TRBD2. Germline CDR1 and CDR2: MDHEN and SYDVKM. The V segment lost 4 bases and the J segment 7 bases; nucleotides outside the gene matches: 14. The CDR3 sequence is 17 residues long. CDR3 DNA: TGTGCCAGCAGTTACATGCCCGCTAGCGGGAGGGGAGGGGAGCAGTACTTC. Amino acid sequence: CASSYMPASGRGGEQYF.

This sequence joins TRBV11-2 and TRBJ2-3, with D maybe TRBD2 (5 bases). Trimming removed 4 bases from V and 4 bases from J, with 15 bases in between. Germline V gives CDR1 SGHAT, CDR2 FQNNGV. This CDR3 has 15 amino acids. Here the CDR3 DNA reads TGTGCCAGCAGCTCCCCGAGGGCCGGGGCAGATACGCAGTATTTT. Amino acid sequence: CASSSPRAGADTQYF.

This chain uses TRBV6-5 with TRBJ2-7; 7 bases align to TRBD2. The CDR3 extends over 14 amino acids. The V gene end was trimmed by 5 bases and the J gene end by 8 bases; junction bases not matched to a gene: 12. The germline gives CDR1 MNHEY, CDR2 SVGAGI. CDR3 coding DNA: TGTGCCAGCAGTACACGGGAGGTCGACTCTAAGCAGTACTTC. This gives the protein CASSTREVDSKQYF.

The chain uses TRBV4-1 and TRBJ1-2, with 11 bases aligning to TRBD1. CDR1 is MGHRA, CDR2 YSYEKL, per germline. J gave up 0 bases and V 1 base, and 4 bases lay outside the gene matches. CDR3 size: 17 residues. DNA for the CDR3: TGCGCCAGCAGCCAAGTAGGGACAGGGGGAACTAACTATGGCTACACCTTC. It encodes CASSQVGTGGTNYGYTF.

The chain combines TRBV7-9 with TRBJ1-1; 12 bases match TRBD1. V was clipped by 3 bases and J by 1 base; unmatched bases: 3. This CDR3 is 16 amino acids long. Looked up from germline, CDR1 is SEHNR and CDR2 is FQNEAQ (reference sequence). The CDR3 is CASSFPGQGANTEAFF. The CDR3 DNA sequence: TGTGCCAGCAGCTTTCCGGGACAGGGGGCGAACACTGAAGCTTTCTTT.

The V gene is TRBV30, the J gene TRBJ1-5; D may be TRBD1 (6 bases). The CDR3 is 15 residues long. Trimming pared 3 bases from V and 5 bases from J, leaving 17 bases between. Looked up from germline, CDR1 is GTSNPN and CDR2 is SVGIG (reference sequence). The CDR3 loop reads CAWSPGGGTYQPQHF. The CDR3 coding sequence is TGTGCCTGGAGCCCCGGGGGCGGAACATATCAGCCCCAGCATTTT.

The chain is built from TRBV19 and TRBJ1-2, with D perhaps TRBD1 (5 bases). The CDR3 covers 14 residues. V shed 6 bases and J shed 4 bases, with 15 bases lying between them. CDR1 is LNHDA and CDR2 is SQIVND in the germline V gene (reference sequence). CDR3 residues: CASRSRGAPYGYTF. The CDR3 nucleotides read TGTGCCAGTAGATCTAGGGGAGCCCCCTATGGCTACACCTTC.

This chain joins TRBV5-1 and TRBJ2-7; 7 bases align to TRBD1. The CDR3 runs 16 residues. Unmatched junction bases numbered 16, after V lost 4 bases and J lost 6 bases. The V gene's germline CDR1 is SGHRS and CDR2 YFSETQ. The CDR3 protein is CASSPAPQGFIGEQYF. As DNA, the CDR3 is TGCGCCAGCAGCCCAGCGCCACAGGGGTTTATCGGCGAGCAGTACTTC.

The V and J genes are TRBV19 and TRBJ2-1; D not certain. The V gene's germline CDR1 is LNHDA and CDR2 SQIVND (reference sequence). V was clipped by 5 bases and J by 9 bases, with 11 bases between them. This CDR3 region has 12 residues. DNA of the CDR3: TGTGCCAGTAGTCCCGCAGGTGGTGAGCAGTTCTTC. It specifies CASSPAGGEQFF.

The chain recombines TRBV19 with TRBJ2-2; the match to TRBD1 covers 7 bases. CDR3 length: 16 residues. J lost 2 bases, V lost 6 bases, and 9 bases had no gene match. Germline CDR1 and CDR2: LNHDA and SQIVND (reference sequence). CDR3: CASRTSGTANTGELFF. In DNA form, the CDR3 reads TGTGCCAGTAGAACCTCCGGGACAGCTAACACCGGGGAGCTGTTTTTT. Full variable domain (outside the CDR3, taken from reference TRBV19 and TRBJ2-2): DGGITQSPKYLFRKEGQNVTLSCEQNLNHDAMYWYRQDPGQGLRLIYYSQIVNDFQKGDIAEGYSVSREKKESFPLTVTSAQKNPTAFYLCASRTSGTANTGELFFGEGSRLTVL.

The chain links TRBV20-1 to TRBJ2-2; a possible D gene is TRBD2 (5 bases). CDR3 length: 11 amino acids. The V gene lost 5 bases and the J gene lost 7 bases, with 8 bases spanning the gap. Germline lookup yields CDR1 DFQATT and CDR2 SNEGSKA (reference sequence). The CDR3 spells CSAVRVGELFF. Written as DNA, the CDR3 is TGCAGTGCTGTGCGGGTCGGGGAGCTGTTTTTT.

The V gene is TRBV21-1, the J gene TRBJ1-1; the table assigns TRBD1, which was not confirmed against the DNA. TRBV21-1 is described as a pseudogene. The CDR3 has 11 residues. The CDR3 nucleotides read TGTGCCACCCCAGGGGACACTGAAGCTTTCTTT. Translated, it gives CATPGDTEAFF.

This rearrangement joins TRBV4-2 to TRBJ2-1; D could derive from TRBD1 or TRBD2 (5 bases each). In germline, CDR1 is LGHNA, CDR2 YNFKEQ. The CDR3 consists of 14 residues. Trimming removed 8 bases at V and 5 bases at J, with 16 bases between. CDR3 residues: CASSQGGTHNEQFF. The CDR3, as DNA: TGTGCCAGCTCCCAGGGTGGGACCCACAATGAGCAGTTCTTC.

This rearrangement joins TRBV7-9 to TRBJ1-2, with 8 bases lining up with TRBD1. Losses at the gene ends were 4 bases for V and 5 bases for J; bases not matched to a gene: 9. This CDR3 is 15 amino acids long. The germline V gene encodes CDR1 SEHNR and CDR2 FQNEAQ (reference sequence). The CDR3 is CASSSAGTGSYGYTF. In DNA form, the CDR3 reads TGTGCCAGCAGCTCAGCCGGGACAGGATCGTATGGCTACACCTTC.

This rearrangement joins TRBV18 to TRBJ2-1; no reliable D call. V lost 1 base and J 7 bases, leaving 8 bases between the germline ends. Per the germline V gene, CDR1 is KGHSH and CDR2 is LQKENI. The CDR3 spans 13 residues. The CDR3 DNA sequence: TGTGCCAGCTCACCACTGGACGAAAATGAGCAGTTCTTC. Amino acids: CASSPLDENEQFF.

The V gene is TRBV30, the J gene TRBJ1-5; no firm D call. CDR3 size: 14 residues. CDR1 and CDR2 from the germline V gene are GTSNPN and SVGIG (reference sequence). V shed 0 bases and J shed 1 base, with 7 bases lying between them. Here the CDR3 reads CAWSVGRSNQPQHF. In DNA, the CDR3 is TGTGCCTGGAGTGTCGGCAGAAGCAATCAGCCCCAGCATTTT. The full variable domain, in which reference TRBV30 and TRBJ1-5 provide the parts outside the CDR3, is SQTIHQWPATLVQPVGSPLSLECTVEGTSNPNLYWYRQAAGRGLQLLFYSVGIGQISSEVPQNLSASRPQDRQFILSSKKLLLSDSGFYLCAWSVGRSNQPQHFGDGTRLSIL.

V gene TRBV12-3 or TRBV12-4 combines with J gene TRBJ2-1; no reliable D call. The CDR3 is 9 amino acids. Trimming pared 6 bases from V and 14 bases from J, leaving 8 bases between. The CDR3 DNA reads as TGTGCCAGCAGCCCGCCTGAGTTCTTC. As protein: CASSPPEFF.